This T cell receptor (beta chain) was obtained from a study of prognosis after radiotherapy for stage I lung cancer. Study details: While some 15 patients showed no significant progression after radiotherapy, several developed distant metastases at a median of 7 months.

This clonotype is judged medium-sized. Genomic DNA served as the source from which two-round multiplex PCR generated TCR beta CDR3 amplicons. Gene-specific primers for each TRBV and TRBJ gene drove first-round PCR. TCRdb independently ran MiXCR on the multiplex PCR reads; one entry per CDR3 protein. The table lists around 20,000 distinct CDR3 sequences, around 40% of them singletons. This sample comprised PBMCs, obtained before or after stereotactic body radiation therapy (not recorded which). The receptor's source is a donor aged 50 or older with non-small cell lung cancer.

The CDR3 nucleotides are TGCAGTGCTATTCCGACAGGAGCCTACGAGCAGTACTTC. It encodes CSAIPTGAYEQYF. The rearrangement uses TRBV20-1 and TRBJ2-7; possibly TRBD1 for D (6 bases). Trimming cost V 4 bases and J 2 bases, with 12 bases left between them. Germline V lookup: CDR1 DFQATT, CDR2 SNEGSKA (reference sequence). This CDR3 region has 13 residues.